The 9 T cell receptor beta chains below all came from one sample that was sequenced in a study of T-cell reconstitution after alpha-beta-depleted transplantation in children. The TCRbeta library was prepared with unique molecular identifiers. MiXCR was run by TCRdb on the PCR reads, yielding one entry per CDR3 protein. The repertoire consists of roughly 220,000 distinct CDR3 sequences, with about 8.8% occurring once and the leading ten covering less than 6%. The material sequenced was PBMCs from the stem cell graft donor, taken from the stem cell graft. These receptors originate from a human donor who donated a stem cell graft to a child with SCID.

The CDR3 DNA sequence: TGTGCCAGCAGCGCCCGTCTTGGGGCAAATGAGCAGTTCTTC. Translation: CASSARLGANEQFF. V is TRBV7-8 and J is TRBJ2-1, with a weak D call TRBD1 (5 bases). Between the trimmed V and J ends, which lost 5 bases and 7 bases, there was a span of 15 bases. Germline loops: CDR1 SGHVS, CDR2 FQNEAQ. The CDR3 is 14 residues long.

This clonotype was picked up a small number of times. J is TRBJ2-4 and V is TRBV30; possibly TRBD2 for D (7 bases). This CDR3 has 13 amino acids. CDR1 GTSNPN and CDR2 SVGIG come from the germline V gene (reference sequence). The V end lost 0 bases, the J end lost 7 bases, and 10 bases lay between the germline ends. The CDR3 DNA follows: TGTGCCTGGAGTGTAGGGGGGGGGAACATTCAGTACTTC. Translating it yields CAWSVGGGNIQYF.

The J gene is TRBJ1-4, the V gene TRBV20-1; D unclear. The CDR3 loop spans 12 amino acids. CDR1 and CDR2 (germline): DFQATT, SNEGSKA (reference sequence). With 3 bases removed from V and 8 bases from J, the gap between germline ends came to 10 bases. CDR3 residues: CSASITGEKLFF. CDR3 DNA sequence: TGCAGTGCTAGTATCACGGGGGAAAAACTGTTTTTT.

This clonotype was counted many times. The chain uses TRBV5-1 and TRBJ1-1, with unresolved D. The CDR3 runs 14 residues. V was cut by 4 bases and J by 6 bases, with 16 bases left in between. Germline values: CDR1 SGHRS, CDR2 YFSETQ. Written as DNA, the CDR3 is TGCGCCAGCAGCCGGGAATTGACAATAGCTGAAGCTTTCTTT. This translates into CASSRELTIAEAFF. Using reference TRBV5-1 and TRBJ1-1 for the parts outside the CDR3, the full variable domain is KAGVTQTPRYLIKTRGQQVTLSCSPISGHRSVSWYQQTPGQGLQFLFEYFSETQRNKGNFPGRFSGRQFSNSRSEMNVSTLELGDSALYLCASSRELTIAEAFFGQGTRLTVV.

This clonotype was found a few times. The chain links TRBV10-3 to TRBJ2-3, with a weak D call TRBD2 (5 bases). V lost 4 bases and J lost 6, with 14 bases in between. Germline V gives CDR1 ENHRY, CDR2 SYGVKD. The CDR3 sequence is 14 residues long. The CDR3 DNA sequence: TGTGCCATCAGTGCGGGGAGCAAGACGGATACGCAGTATTTT. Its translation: CAISAGSKTDTQYF.

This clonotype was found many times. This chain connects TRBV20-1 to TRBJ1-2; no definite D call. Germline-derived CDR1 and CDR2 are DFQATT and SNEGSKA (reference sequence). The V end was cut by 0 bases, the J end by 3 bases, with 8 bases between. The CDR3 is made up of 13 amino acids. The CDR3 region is CSAREGMYYGYTF. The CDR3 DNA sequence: TGCAGTGCTAGAGAAGGGATGTACTATGGCTACACCTTC.

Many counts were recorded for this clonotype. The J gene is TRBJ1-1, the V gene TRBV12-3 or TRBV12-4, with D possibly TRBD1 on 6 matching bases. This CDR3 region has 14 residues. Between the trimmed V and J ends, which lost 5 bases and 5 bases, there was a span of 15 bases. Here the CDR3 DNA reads TGTGCCAGCAGTCAACAGGGATTCGGAACTGAAGCTTTCTTT. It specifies CASSQQGFGTEAFF.

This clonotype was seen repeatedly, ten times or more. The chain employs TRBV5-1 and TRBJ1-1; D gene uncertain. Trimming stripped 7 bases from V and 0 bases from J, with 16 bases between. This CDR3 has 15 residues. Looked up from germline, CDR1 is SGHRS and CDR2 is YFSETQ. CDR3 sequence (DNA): TGCGCCAGCCGTAGAGACGGATTTATGAACACTGAAGCTTTCTTT. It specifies CASRRDGFMNTEAFF.

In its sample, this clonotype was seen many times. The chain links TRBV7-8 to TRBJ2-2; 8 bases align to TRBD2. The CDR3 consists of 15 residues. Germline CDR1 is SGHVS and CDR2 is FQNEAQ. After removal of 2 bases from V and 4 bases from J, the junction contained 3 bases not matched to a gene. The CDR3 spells CASSLKAGGTGELFF. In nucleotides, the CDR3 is TGTGCCAGCAGCTTAAAGGCGGGGGGCACCGGGGAGCTGTTTTTT.